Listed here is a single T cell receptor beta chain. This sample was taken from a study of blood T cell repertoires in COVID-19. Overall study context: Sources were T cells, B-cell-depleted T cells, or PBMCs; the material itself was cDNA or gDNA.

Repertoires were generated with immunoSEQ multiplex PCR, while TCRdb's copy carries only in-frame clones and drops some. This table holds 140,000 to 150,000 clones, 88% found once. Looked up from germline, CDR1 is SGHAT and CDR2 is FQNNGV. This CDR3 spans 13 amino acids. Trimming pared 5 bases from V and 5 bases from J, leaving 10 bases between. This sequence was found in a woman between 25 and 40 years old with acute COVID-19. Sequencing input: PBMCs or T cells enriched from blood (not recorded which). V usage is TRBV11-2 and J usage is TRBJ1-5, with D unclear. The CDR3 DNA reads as TGTGCCAGCAGCCAGGCGCCCGATCAGCCCCAGCATTTT. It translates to CASSQAPDQPQHF.